The rows below give T cell receptor beta chains drawn from one sample of a study of early T cells in non-severe SARS-CoV-2 infection. TCRdb fed the 5' RACE reads into MiXCR, producing one record per CDR3 protein. The sample shows around 62,000 distinct CDR3 sequences, around 4.7% of them seen only once. The specimen sequenced was whole blood. The origin of the receptors is an adult who was a healthcare worker with PCR-confirmed SARS-CoV-2 infection or an uninfected control (not recorded which). The CDR3 runs from the conserved cysteine through the conserved F or W. The D gene is left open where the match is weak. Expanded clones are given a class, and other clones once, few, many or no size at all.

V gene: TRBV10-1
D gene: .
clone size: few
J gene: TRBJ2-1
CDR3 DNA: TGCGCCAGCAGTGAGACTCTACTAGGGCCGCAGTTCTTC
CDR3 protein: CASSETLLGPQFF

V gene: TRBV10-2
D gene: TRBD1
clone size: .
J gene: TRBJ2-5
CDR3 DNA: TGCGCCAGCAGGTTCAGGGGGCAGGAGACCCAGTACTTC
CDR3 protein: CASRFRGQETQYF

V gene: TRBV12-3/TRBV12-4
D gene: TRBD1
clone size: many
J gene: TRBJ1-2
CDR3 DNA: TGTGCCAGCAGTCCGGCGGGACAGGGTAGTGGCTACACCTTC
CDR3 protein: CASSPAGQGSGYTF

V gene: TRBV20-1
D gene: TRBD2
clone size: few
J gene: TRBJ2-4
CDR3 DNA: TGCAGTGCAAACCAGCGGGAGTATGCCAAAAACATTCAGTACTTC
CDR3 protein: CSANQREYAKNIQYF

V gene: TRBV6-6
D gene: .
clone size: .
J gene: TRBJ2-5
CDR3 DNA: TGTGCCAGCAGTTACGACCGGGATGTAGAGACCCAGTACTTC
CDR3 protein: CASSYDRDVETQYF

V gene: TRBV6-5
D gene: TRBD2
clone size: .
J gene: TRBJ2-7
CDR3 DNA: TGTGCCAGCATAAGACTAGCGGGAGGATGGGAGCAGTACTTC
CDR3 protein: CASIRLAGGWEQYF

V gene: TRBV27
D gene: .
clone size: many
J gene: TRBJ2-1
CDR3 DNA: TGTGCCAGCAGTTACGGGGGAGCCGAGCAGTTCTTC
CDR3 protein: CASSYGGAEQFF

V gene: TRBV5-4
D gene: .
clone size: many
J gene: TRBJ2-1
CDR3 DNA: TGTGCCAGCAGCTTGGTAGCCAACAATGAGCAGTTCTTC
CDR3 protein: CASSLVANNEQFF

V gene: TRBV11-2
D gene: TRBD1
clone size: few
J gene: TRBJ1-2
CDR3 DNA: TGTGCCAGCAGCTCGACAGGGGGCCCAAATGGCTACACCTTC
CDR3 protein: CASSSTGGPNGYTF

V gene: TRBV10-3
D gene: .
clone size: many
J gene: TRBJ2-7
CDR3 DNA: TGTGCCATCAGCGGACGTCCCCTCTACGAGCAGTACTTC
CDR3 protein: CAISGRPLYEQYF

V gene: TRBV11-2
D gene: TRBD1
clone size: few
J gene: TRBJ1-2
CDR3 DNA: TGTGCCAGCAGCTTAATTCAGGGGGACTATGGCTACACCTTC
CDR3 protein: CASSLIQGDYGYTF

V gene: TRBV20-1
D gene: TRBD2
clone size: .
J gene: TRBJ2-1
CDR3 DNA: TGCAGTGCTAGAGATCGGACGCCTAGCGGGAGTAATGAGCAGTTCTTC
CDR3 protein: CSARDRTPSGSNEQFF

V gene: TRBV20-1
D gene: .
clone size: many
J gene: TRBJ1-2
CDR3 DNA: TGCAGTGCTAGAGATCTGGAATCGCTATTTGGGAGCTACACCTTC
CDR3 protein: CSARDLESLFGSYTF

V gene: TRBV25-1
D gene: TRBD1
clone size: many
J gene: TRBJ2-7
CDR3 DNA: TGTGCCAGCATAAGGACAGGGACCGACGAGCAGTACTTC
CDR3 protein: CASIRTGTDEQYF

V gene: TRBV5-8
D gene: TRBD1
clone size: many
J gene: TRBJ1-5
CDR3 DNA: TGTGCCAGCAGCGGTAACAGGGGCGTCAATCAGCCCCAGCATTTT
CDR3 protein: CASSGNRGVNQPQHF

V gene: TRBV11-1
D gene: .
clone size: many
J gene: TRBJ2-7
CDR3 DNA: TGTGCCAGCAGCAAGAGAGGGGGTGCCTACGAGCAGTACTTC
CDR3 protein: CASSKRGGAYEQYF

V gene: TRBV7-8
D gene: TRBD2
clone size: many
J gene: TRBJ2-1
CDR3 DNA: TGTGCCAGCAGCCAGCGGGGCGGGGCCTACAATGAGCAGTTCTTC
CDR3 protein: CASSQRGGAYNEQFF

V gene: TRBV28
D gene: TRBD1
clone size: many
J gene: TRBJ2-4
CDR3 DNA: TGTGCCAGCAGTTTATATGGGACAGGGGGCCGGAACATTCAGTACTTC
CDR3 protein: CASSLYGTGGRNIQYF

V gene: TRBV19
D gene: .
clone size: many
J gene: TRBJ2-5
CDR3 DNA: TGTGCCAGTAGTGTGTCTAGCGCCCAAGAGACCCAGTACTTC
CDR3 protein: CASSVSSAQETQYF

V gene: TRBV25-1
D gene: .
clone size: few
J gene: TRBJ1-1
CDR3 DNA: TGTGCCAGCAGGGATCAGGGAGCTGAAGCTTTCTTT
CDR3 protein: CASRDQGAEAFF

V gene: TRBV7-9
D gene: .
clone size: many
J gene: TRBJ2-3
CDR3 DNA: TGTGCCAGCAGCGTCCCCAATTTCGGGGATACCACAGATACGCAGTATTTT
CDR3 protein: CASSVPNFGDTTDTQYF

V gene: TRBV20-1
D gene: .
clone size: many
J gene: TRBJ2-7
CDR3 DNA: TGCAGTGCTAGCGGGGCGAGCTCCTACGAGCAGTACTTC
CDR3 protein: CSASGASSYEQYF

V gene: TRBV6-2/TRBV6-3
D gene: .
clone size: many
J gene: TRBJ2-7
CDR3 DNA: TGTGCCAGCAGGACGGATACCTACGAGCAGTACTTC
CDR3 protein: CASRTDTYEQYF